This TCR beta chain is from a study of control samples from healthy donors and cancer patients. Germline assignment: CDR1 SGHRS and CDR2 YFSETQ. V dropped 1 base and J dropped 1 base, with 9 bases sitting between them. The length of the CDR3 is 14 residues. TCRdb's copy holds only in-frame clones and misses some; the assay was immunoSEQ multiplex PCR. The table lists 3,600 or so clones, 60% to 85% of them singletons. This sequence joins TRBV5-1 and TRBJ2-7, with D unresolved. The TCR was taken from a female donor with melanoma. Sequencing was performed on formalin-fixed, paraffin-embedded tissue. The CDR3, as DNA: TGCGCCAGCAGCTTGATGGGCAAGTCCTACGAGCAGTACTTC. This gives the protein CASSLMGKSYEQYF.